This TCR beta chain was profiled in a study of immune evolution from preneoplasia to lung adenocarcinoma. Study results and caveats: Compared with EGFR-mutant or double wild-type lesions, KRAS-mutant nodules were more clonal. Top clone share appeared to fall from AAH through AIS, MIA, adenocarcinoma.

After pathologic assessment, macro-dissection selected premalignant or tumor cells for extraction. Remarks on this clone: Its antigen remains unknown.

Data came from immunoSEQ multiplex PCR; TCRdb stores just in-frame clones and leaves some out. The sample contains approximately 6,500 clones, around four fifths of which appear only once. The V gene's germline CDR1 is SGHTA and CDR2 FQGNSA. CDR3 length equals 14 residues. The germline V and J ends were trimmed by 1 base and 6 bases, with 10 bases remaining between them. This chain joins TRBV7-2 and TRBJ2-1, with TRBD1 as a possible D gene (5 bases). Sequences were obtained from FFPE minimally invasive lung adenocarcinoma tissue. The TCR originated in a person aged 50-75 years with lung adenocarcinoma. Here the CDR3 reads CASSLGRAANEQFF. DNA for the CDR3: TGTGCCAGCAGCTTAGGCAGGGCCGCCAATGAGCAGTTCTTC.